The clone carrying this T cell receptor beta chain was found many times. These data belong to a study of T cells after yellow fever vaccination. A process of 5'RACE template switching, which added a universal primer site and UMIs, was used to make TCR cDNA. TCRdb reanalysed the 5' RACE reads using MiXCR and keeps one entry per CDR3 protein. This table holds more than 120,000 distinct CDR3 sequences, 7.7% found once. The sample consisted of CD4+ T cells sorted from PBMCs, taken 5 days after the yellow fever booster vaccination. The sequence derives from a man in his thirties or forties who received the YFV17D yellow fever vaccine.

CDR3 region: CSARRQGGRGYNEQFF. In DNA form, the CDR3 reads TGCAGTGCTAGAAGACAGGGCGGGAGAGGTTACAATGAGCAGTTCTTC. The genes are TRBV20-1 and TRBJ2-1; D might be TRBD1 or TRBD2, each matching 7 bases. There are 16 residues in the CDR3. Looked up from germline, CDR1 is DFQATT and CDR2 is SNEGSKA (reference sequence). Deletions cut 2 bases from V and 4 bases from J, with 18 bases between.